What follows are 8 T cell receptor beta chains derived from one specimen sequenced in a study of shared clonotypes between healthy human individuals. The method was immunoSEQ multiplex PCR; TCRdb's version includes in-frame clones alone and lacks a portion of them. Here the sample spans approximately 500,000 clones, 90% to 96% being singletons. The sequenced material came from naive CD4+ T cells sorted from blood. Subset noted: CD45RA+ positively selected. These receptors all stem from a woman in her twenties or thirties in good health.

This clone was detected a few times. The chain couples TRBV4-1 to TRBJ2-7; the match to TRBD1 covers 9 bases. Germline V gene lookup returns CDR1 MGHRA and CDR2 YSYEKL. V was pared by 1 base and J by 3 bases, with 4 bases of the junction left unmatched. The CDR3 extends over 15 amino acids. The chain's CDR3 is CASSQGGQGHYEQYF. CDR3 nucleotides: TGCGCCAGCAGCCAAGGGGGACAGGGCCACTACGAGCAGTACTTC.

J is TRBJ2-1 and V is TRBV19, with TRBD2 matching 11 bases. This CDR3 contains 13 residues. Germline CDR1 reads LNHDA; CDR2 reads SQIVND (reference sequence). The V segment lost 7 bases and the J segment 15 bases; nucleotides outside the gene matches: 11. CDR3 sequence reads: CASKTSGTGGAFF. The CDR3 DNA is TGTGCCAGTAAGACTAGCGGGACCGGGGGCGCGTTCTTC.

CDR3 in amino acids: CASSPSNRDRGPRNYGYTF. The CDR3 nucleotides are TGTGCCAGCTCACCATCGAACCGGGACAGGGGGCCGCGTAACTATGGCTACACCTTC. The chain has TRBV18 and TRBJ1-2; 12 bases align to TRBD1. The CDR3 totals 19 residues. Trimming removed 2 bases from V and 1 base from J; junction bases left unmatched: 11. Germline CDR1 reads KGHSH; CDR2 reads LQKENI.

The chain has TRBV11-2 and TRBJ2-7; the match to TRBD1 covers 8 bases. V was pared by 4 bases and J by 1 base, with 9 bases of the junction left unmatched. Germline V lookup: CDR1 SGHAT, CDR2 FQNNGV. The CDR3 is 16 amino acids. This CDR3 reads CASSSQYRGVSYEQYF. The CDR3 DNA reads as TGTGCCAGCAGCTCCCAGTACAGGGGGGTATCCTACGAGCAGTACTTC.

The chain couples TRBV10-3 to TRBJ1-5; TRBD1 matches at 8 bases. CDR1 and CDR2 from the germline V gene are ENHRY and SYGVKD. This CDR3 is 17 amino acids long. Trimming took 3 bases from V and 6 from J; bases not matched to a gene: 13. The CDR3 DNA is TGTGCCATCAGTGATTCTAGGACAGGGAACTTCGTTCAGCCCCAGCATTTT. Its protein is CAISDSRTGNFVQPQHF.

This clone was detected once. This chain links TRBV6-5 with TRBJ1-2, with no clear D. There are 15 residues in the CDR3. Deletions cut 7 bases from V and 7 bases from J, with 22 bases between. The germline gives CDR1 MNHEY, CDR2 SVGAGI. CDR3 bases: TGTGCCAGCACCCAAAGCCGGCGGGTATGGGGTGGCTACACCTTC. It encodes CASTQSRRVWGGYTF.

The J gene is TRBJ2-1, the V gene TRBV5-1; 14 bases are a match to TRBD2. The CDR3 runs 16 residues. Per the germline V gene, CDR1 is SGHRS and CDR2 is YFSETQ. Germline trimming cut 4 bases from V and 6 bases from J; bases unmatched to any gene: 6. The chain's CDR3 is CASSTGLAGAINEQFF. CDR3 coding DNA: TGCGCCAGCAGCACGGGACTAGCGGGAGCTATCAATGAGCAGTTCTTC.

This chain uses TRBV28 with TRBJ2-6, with D perhaps given as TRBD1 or TRBD2 (5 bases each). This CDR3 is 15 amino acids long. V was shortened by 5 bases and J by 1 base, with 9 bases between the two germline ends. The V gene's germline CDR1 is MDHEN and CDR2 SYDVKM. The CDR3 nucleotides read TGTGCCAGCAGTGCTGGGGGTTCTGGGGCCAACGTCCTGACTTTC. Its translation is CASSAGGSGANVLTF.